These 16 T cell receptor beta chains came from one sample sequenced in a study of blood T cells in healthy people across ages. Alongside a J-beta primer mix, a sample-barcoded 5' primer served in a second PCR lasting about 7 to 11 cycles. TCRdb re-analysed the 5' RACE reads in MiXCR, keeping a single row per CDR3 protein. The table lists about 780,000 distinct CDR3 sequences, about 45% of them singletons. Sequencing was done on a sample of blood. Receptors were obtained from a man older than 75 in good health.

As concerns this clonotype: A much more abundant neighbour one base away suggests this may be a read error. J is TRBJ2-3 and V is TRBV7-6; D assignment may be TRBD1 or TRBD2 (5 bases each). The CDR3 loop spans 15 amino acids. Trimming pared 6 bases from V and 4 bases from J, leaving 17 bases between. Germline CDR1 and CDR2: SGHVS and FNYEAQ. Written as DNA, the CDR3 is TGTGCCAGCAGTTGGTCCGGGGCCCAGGCAGATACGCAGTATTTT. Translated, it gives CASSWSGAQADTQYF.

As to this clonotype: The germline gene is not matched at one end of the junction; a read error may be the cause. The chain links TRBV7-3 to TRBJ2-7; no reliable D call. This CDR3 has 12 amino acids. Germline values: CDR1 SGHTA, CDR2 FQGTGA. The DNA of the CDR3 is TGTGCCAGCAACTTAAATTCCTACGAGCAGTACTTC. It encodes CASNLNSYEQYF.

The gene calls are TRBV3-1 and TRBJ2-5; 10 nucleotides match TRBD1. Trimming took 5 bases from V and 5 from J; bases not matched to a gene: 11. The CDR3 contains 16 residues. CDR1 LGHDT and CDR2 YNNKEL come from the germline V gene (reference sequence). DNA of the CDR3: TGTGCCAGCAGCTCCCACGAGGGACAGGGGAAGGAGACCCAGTACTTC. Its translation is CASSSHEGQGKETQYF.

This clonotype was detected only a few times. The rearrangement links TRBV7-9 to TRBJ2-7, with 7 bases lining up with TRBD1. The CDR3 has 14 residues. Germline CDR1 is SEHNR and CDR2 is FQNEAQ (reference sequence). V dropped 5 bases and J dropped 3; count of bases not matched to a gene: 7. CDR3 in DNA: TGTGCCAGCAGCGGCAGACAGGGTTTCTACGAGCAGTACTTC. Residues: CASSGRQGFYEQYF.

This clonotype was counted ten times or more. V is TRBV12-3 or TRBV12-4 and J is TRBJ2-1; no clear D. This CDR3 is built from 11 residues. The V gene lost 6 bases and the J gene lost 10 bases, with 10 bases spanning the gap. The CDR3 bases are TGTGCCAGCAGCTTGACAAGGGAGCAGTTCTTC. Its translation: CASSLTREQFF.

The chain recombines TRBV11-3 with TRBJ2-5, with D tentatively TRBD1 (5 bases). Trimming pared 4 bases from V and 11 bases from J, leaving 20 bases between. The CDR3 has 14 residues. Germline CDR1 SGHNT, CDR2 YENEEA. The CDR3, as DNA: TGTGCCAGCAGCTCCCCCCCAGGGTTTAATGAGCAGTACTTC. Translation: CASSSPPGFNEQYF.

The count of this clonotype is one. The chain has TRBV20-1 and TRBJ1-5; D may be TRBD1 (6 bases). This CDR3 has 12 residues. Germline CDR1 DFQATT, CDR2 SNEGSKA (reference sequence). Trimming removed 5 bases from V and 7 bases from J, with 12 bases in between. In DNA, the CDR3 is TGCAGTGCTGAAAGGGGGGGGCAGCCCCAGCATTTT. It translates to CSAERGGQPQHF.

A remark on this clonotype: A much larger clone differs by one base, so this may be a read error. The chain joins TRBV7-2 to TRBJ2-4; 11 nucleotides match TRBD2. The CDR3 spans 18 residues. From germline, CDR1 is SGHTA and CDR2 FQGNSA. CDR3 amino acids: CASSLELAGALAKNIRYF. CDR3 DNA sequence: TGTGCCAGCAGCTTAGAACTAGCGGGGGCCTTAGCCAAAAACATTCGGTACTTC.

The chain has TRBV20-1 and TRBJ2-7; TRBD1 matches 7 bases. V gave up 1 base and J gave up 0 bases; unmatched junction bases: 6. Germline V gene sequence: CDR1 DFQATT, CDR2 SNEGSKA (reference sequence). CDR3 length: 15 residues. CDR3 protein: CSARVPRQGSYEQYF. Here the CDR3 DNA reads TGCAGTGCTAGAGTACCGAGACAGGGCTCCTACGAGCAGTACTTC.

This clonotype appeared once. Without the conserved terminal phenylalanine or tryptophan, this CDR3 likely stems from a read error. V and J are TRBV7-9 and TRBJ2-1; D may be TRBD1 (6 bases). This CDR3 spans 15 amino acids. With 3 bases removed from V and 4 bases from J, the gap between germline ends came to 13 bases. Germline assignment: CDR1 SEHNR and CDR2 FQNEAQ (reference sequence). The CDR3 DNA follows: TGTGCCAGCAGCTTGGCAGGGGCAGGGTACAATGAGCAGTTCTCC. Amino acid sequence: CASSLAGAGYNEQFS.

In this sample, this clonotype turned up a few times. The J gene is TRBJ1-6, the V gene TRBV12-3 or TRBV12-4; D may be TRBD1 (5 bases). With 5 bases removed from V and 7 bases from J, the gap between germline ends came to 15 bases. The CDR3 runs to 15 residues. CDR3 protein: CASSLMRDGNSPLHF. Written as DNA, the CDR3 is TGTGCCAGCAGTCTAATGCGGGACGGAAATTCACCCCTCCACTTT.

This clonotype was picked up a small number of times. The chain is built from TRBV7-9 and TRBJ2-7, with D perhaps being TRBD1 or TRBD2 (5 bases each). The CDR3 runs to 15 residues. V was clipped by 2 bases and J by 2 bases, with 13 bases between them. CDR1 and CDR2 (germline): SEHNR, FQNEAQ (reference sequence). The CDR3 bases are TGTGCCAGCAGCTTATCGGGGCGAACAGCCTACGAGCAGTACTTC. Its translation: CASSLSGRTAYEQYF.

DNA for the CDR3: TGTGCCAGCAGCACCGGGCTTCGAAACACCATATATTTT. Its translation is CASSTGLRNTIYF. The chain couples TRBV14 to TRBJ1-3; no clear D. V was trimmed by 5 bases and J by 5 bases, leaving 10 bases between them. Germline CDR1 is SGHDN and CDR2 is FVKESK. This CDR3 is 13 amino acids long.

Worth noting for this clonotype: One junction end disagrees with the germline gene, perhaps due to a read error. The chain couples TRBV7-2 to TRBJ2-3; TRBD1 matches at 7 bases. The CDR3 is 14 residues long. Germline-derived CDR1 and CDR2 are SGHTA and FQGNSA. The CDR3 DNA is TGTGCCGGCAGCTTAATTCAGGGGGCAGATACGCAGTATTTT. Amino acid sequence: CAGSLIQGADTQYF.

The chain combines TRBV20-1 with TRBJ1-5; D unresolved. This CDR3 is 13 amino acids long. The V end lost 3 bases, the J end lost 0 bases, and 6 bases lay between the germline ends. Germline CDR1 DFQATT, CDR2 SNEGSKA (reference sequence). For the CDR3, the DNA is TGCAGTGCTAGTGGTTATAGCAATCAGCCCCAGCATTTT. Amino acids: CSASGYSNQPQHF.

This chain links TRBV28 with TRBJ2-4; 13 bases are shared with TRBD2. The CDR3 has 17 amino acids. Germline CDR1 is MDHEN and CDR2 is SYDVKM. V lost 1 base and J lost 1; bases outside the gene matches: 1. The CDR3 reads CASSLLTSGRAKNIQYF. CDR3 sequence (DNA): TGTGCCAGCAGTTTATTGACTAGCGGGAGGGCCAAAAACATTCAGTACTTC.